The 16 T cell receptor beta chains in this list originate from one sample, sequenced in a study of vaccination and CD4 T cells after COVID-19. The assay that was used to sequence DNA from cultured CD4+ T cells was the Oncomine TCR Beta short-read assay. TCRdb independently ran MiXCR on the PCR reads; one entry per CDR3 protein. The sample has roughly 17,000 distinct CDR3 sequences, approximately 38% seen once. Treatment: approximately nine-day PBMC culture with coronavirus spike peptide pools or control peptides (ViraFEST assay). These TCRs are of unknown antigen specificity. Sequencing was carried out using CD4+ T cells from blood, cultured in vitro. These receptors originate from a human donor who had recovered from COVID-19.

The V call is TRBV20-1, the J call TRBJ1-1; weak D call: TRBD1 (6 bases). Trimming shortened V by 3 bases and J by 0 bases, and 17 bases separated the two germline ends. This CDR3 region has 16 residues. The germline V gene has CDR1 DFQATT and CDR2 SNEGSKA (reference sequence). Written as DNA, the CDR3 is TGCAGTGCTAGGCCTCGGGGGGGGCGGCTGAACACTGAAGCTTTCTTT. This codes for CSARPRGGRLNTEAFF.

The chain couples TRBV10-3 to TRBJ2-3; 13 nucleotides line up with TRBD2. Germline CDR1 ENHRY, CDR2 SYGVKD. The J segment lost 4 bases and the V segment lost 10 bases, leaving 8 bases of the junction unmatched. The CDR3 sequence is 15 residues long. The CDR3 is CATNGLAGAPDTQYF. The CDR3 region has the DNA TGTGCCACGAATGGACTAGCGGGAGCCCCAGATACGCAGTATTTT.

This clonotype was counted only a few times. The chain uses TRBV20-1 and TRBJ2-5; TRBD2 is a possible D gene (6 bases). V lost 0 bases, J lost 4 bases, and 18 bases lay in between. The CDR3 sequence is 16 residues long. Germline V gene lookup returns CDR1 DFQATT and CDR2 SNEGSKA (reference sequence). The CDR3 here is CSARDRTNLGGETQYF. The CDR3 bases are TGCAGTGCTAGAGATCGGACTAACCTCGGGGGAGAGACCCAGTACTTC.

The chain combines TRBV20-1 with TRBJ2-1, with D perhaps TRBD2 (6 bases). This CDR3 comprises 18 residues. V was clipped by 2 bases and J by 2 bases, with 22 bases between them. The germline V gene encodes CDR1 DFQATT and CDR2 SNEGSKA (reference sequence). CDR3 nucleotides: TGCAGTGCTAGAAAGGGGTACCTTCCGGGAGCGCCCTACAATGAGCAGTTCTTC. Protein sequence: CSARKGYLPGAPYNEQFF.

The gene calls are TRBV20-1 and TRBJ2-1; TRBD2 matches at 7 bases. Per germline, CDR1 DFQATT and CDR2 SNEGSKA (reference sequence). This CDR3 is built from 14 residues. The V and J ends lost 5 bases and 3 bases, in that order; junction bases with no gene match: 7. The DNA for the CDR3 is TGCAGTGCTCGACCGGGAGGAGGCTACAATGAGCAGTTCTTC. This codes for CSARPGGGYNEQFF.

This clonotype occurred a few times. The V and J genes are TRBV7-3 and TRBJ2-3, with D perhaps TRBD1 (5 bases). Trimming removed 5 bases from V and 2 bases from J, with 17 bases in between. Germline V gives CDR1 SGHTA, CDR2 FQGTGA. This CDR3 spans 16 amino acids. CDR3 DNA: TGTGCCAGCAGCGATGGGGCGGCTTACCTCACAGATACGCAGTATTTT. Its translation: CASSDGAAYLTDTQYF.

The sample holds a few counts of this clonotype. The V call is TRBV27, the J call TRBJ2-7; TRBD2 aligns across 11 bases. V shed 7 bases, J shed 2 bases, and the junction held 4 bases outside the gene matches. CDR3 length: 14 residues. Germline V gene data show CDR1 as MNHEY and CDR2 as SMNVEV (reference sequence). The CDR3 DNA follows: TGTGCCAGCAAAGGACTAGCGGGCCCCTACGAGCAGTACTTC. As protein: CASKGLAGPYEQYF.

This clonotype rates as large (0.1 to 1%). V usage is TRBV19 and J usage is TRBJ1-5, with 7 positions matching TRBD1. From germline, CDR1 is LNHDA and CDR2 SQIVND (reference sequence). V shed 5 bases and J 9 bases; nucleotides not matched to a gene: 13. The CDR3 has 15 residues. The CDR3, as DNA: TGTGCCAGTAGTGGCCGGGACAGATTACAGCGGCCCCAGCATTTT. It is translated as CASSGRDRLQRPQHF.

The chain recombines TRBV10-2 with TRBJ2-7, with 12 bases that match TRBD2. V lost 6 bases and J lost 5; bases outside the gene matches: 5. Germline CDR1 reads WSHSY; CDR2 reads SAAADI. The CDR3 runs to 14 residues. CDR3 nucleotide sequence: TGCGCCAGCAGATGGGGACTAGCGGGCGACGAGCAGTACTTC. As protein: CASRWGLAGDEQYF.

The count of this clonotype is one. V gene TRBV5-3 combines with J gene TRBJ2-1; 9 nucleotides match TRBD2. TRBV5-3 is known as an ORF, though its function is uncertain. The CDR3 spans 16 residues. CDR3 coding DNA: TGTGGTATAGGCGGGAGGGCCCTCGACGATAAAAATGAGCAGTTCTTC. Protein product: CGIGGRALDDKNEQFF.

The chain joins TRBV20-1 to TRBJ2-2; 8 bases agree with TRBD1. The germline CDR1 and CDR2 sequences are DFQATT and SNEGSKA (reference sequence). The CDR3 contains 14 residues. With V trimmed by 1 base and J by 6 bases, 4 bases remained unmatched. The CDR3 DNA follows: TGCAGTGCTAGAGGAGAACAGGGGGCCGGGGAGCTGTTTTTT. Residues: CSARGEQGAGELFF.

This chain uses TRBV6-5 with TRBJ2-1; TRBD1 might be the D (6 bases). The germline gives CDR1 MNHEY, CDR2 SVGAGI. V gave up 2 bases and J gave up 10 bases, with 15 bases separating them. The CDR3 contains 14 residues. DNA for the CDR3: TGTGCCAGCAGTTACAACGGACAGCAACGGGAGCAGTTCTTC. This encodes CASSYNGQQREQFF.

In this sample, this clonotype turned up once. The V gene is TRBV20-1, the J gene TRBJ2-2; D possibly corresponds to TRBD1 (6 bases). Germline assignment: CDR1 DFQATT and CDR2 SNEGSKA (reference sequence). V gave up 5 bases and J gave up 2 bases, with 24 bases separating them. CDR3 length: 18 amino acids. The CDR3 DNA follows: TGCAGTGCTTCCCCTGGGGGACATGTTTATTCTAACACCGGGGAGCTGTTTTTT. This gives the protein CSASPGGHVYSNTGELFF.

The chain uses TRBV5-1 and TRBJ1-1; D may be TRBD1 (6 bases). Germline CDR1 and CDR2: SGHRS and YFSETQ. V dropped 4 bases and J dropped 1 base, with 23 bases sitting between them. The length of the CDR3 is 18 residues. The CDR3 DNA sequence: TGCGCCAGCAGCCTGGGTCTGTTTGGGGGCGTAGCGAACACTGAAGCTTTCTTT. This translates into CASSLGLFGGVANTEAFF.

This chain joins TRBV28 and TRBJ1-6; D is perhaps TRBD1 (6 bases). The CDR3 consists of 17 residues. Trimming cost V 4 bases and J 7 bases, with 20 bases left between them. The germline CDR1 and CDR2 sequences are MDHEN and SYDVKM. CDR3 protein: CASSSTGLGPSNSPLHF. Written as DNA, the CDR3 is TGTGCCAGCAGTTCAACAGGGCTAGGGCCGTCGAATTCACCCCTCCACTTT.

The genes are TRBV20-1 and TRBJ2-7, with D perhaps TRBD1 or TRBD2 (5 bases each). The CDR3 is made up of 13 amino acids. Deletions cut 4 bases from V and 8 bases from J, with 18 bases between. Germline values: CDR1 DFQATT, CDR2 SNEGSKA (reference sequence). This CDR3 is CSATHRDLHQQYF. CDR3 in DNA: TGCAGTGCTACCCACCGGGACCTCCATCAGCAGTACTTC.